The 26 T cell receptor beta chains reported below all come from one sample, sequenced in a study of relationships among human T cell subsets. TCR alpha and beta CDR3s were amplified from mRNA by semiquantitative ARM-PCR. ARM-PCR used tagged nested gene-specific primers, then communal superprimers for exponential amplification. TCRdb called the multiplex PCR reads again in MiXCR, with one record for every CDR3 protein. The data contain fewer than 16,000 distinct CDR3 sequences, approximately 56% of them seen just once; the ten biggest clones take up less than 35%. The sample consisted of total T cells sorted from blood. The source is a man in his forties or fifties in good health.

This chain joins TRBV14 and TRBJ2-2, with D possibly being TRBD1 or TRBD2 (5 bases each). The CDR3 is made up of 14 amino acids. Per the germline V gene, CDR1 is SGHDN and CDR2 is FVKESK. Trimming left V 1 base short and J 6 bases short, with 9 bases between. The CDR3 is CASSQVGVAGELFF. The CDR3 nucleotides read TGTGCCAGCAGCCAAGTGGGGGTAGCCGGGGAGCTGTTTTTT.

This sequence joins TRBV28 and TRBJ2-5; 11 nucleotides match TRBD1. V trimming: 1 base; J trimming: 3 bases; junction bases outside the gene matches: 4. In germline, CDR1 is MDHEN, CDR2 SYDVKM. The CDR3 extends over 16 amino acids. CDR3: CASSLSGQGAEETQYF. CDR3 DNA sequence: TGTGCCAGCAGTTTATCAGGACAGGGGGCGGAAGAGACCCAGTACTTC.

This clonotype was seen a handful of times. The rearrangement joins TRBV11-2 to TRBJ2-7, with 8 positions matching TRBD2. The ends lost 1 base at V and 0 bases at J; junction bases unmatched: 8. Germline V gives CDR1 SGHAT, CDR2 FQNNGV. The CDR3 extends over 17 amino acids. The CDR3 DNA reads TGTGCCAGCAGCTTAGTAGCTGGCGGGGGGAGCTCCTACGAGCAGTACTTC. It codes for CASSLVAGGGSSYEQYF.

The DNA for the CDR3 is TGTGCCAGCAAAAGCGGTAGCAATCAGCCCCAGCATTTT. Amino acid sequence: CASKSGSNQPQHF. V gene TRBV28 combines with J gene TRBJ1-5; D remains unclear. The CDR3 loop spans 13 amino acids. Germline V gene sequence: CDR1 MDHEN, CDR2 SYDVKM. Trimming removed 7 bases from V and 0 bases from J, with 7 bases in between.

This clonotype was counted only a few times. The chain couples TRBV28 to TRBJ1-1; tentative D call: TRBD1 (5 bases). Germline CDR1 MDHEN, CDR2 SYDVKM. The CDR3 extends over 16 amino acids. V was trimmed by 5 bases and J by 3 bases, leaving 19 bases between them. The CDR3 sequence is CASSQRPGPGYTEAFF. The CDR3 bases are TGTGCCAGCAGTCAACGGCCAGGGCCGGGGTACACTGAAGCTTTCTTT.

This clonotype was observed a handful of times. CDR3 loop: CAISTGADTQYF. The CDR3 region has the DNA TGTGCCATCAGTACAGGGGCAGATACGCAGTATTTT. The V and J genes are TRBV10-3 and TRBJ2-3, with TRBD1 identical over 7 bases. CDR3 length: 12 residues. V was pared by 5 bases and J by 4 bases, with 0 bases of the junction left unmatched. The germline V gene has CDR1 ENHRY and CDR2 SYGVKD.

This clonotype has more than one count but fewer than ten. The CDR3 sequence is CASAQRVGYHTFF. The DNA of the CDR3 is TGTGCCAGCGCCCAGAGGGTCGGGTATCATACTTTCTTT. The chain uses TRBV12-3 or TRBV12-4 and TRBJ1-1; no clear D gene. There are 13 residues in the CDR3. V gave up 8 bases and J gave up 12 bases, with 22 bases separating them.

The J gene is TRBJ2-1, the V gene TRBV10-3; no firm D call. Deletions cut 4 bases from V and 6 bases from J, with 4 bases between. This CDR3 region has 11 residues. Germline loops: CDR1 ENHRY, CDR2 SYGVKD. Here the CDR3 reads CAISVGNEQFF. The CDR3 DNA reads TGTGCCATCAGTGTAGGCAATGAGCAGTTCTTC.

The V and J genes are TRBV5-1 and TRBJ1-3, with 7 positions matching TRBD1. The CDR3 is made up of 16 amino acids. J lost 4 bases, V lost 3 bases, and 10 bases had no gene match. The germline CDR1 and CDR2 sequences are SGHRS and YFSETQ. The CDR3 nucleotides read TGCGCCAGCAGCTCACAGGGGCACGGGGGAGGAAACACCATATATTTT. It specifies CASSSQGHGGGNTIYF.

The V and J genes are TRBV11-3 and TRBJ2-2; D might be TRBD1 (5 bases). V gave up 5 bases and J gave up 6 bases, with 13 bases separating them. The length of the CDR3 is 14 residues. Germline V gene sequence: CDR1 SGHNT, CDR2 YENEEA. CDR3 amino acids: CASSPTTVAGELFF. DNA of the CDR3: TGTGCCAGCAGCCCCACGACAGTAGCCGGGGAGCTGTTTTTT.

The chain carries TRBV29-1 and TRBJ2-7; D assignment may be TRBD1 or TRBD2 (6 bases each). This CDR3 is 14 amino acids long. V was cut by 6 bases and J by 6 bases, with 21 bases left in between. The germline V gene has CDR1 SQVTM and CDR2 ANQGSEA. CDR3 DNA sequence: TGCAGCGTCTCTGGCGGGGCAGGGGCCAGCGAGCAGTACTTC. This translates into CSVSGGAGASEQYF.

The chain carries TRBV6-4 and TRBJ1-2, with unresolved D. The CDR3 covers 17 residues. Trimming took 5 bases from V and 0 from J, leaving 19 bases between them. Germline loops: CDR1 MRHNA, CDR2 SNTAGT. The CDR3 nucleotides are TGTGCCAGCAGTTATATAACCTGGACGTCCACTAACTATGGCTACACCTTC. The encoded protein is CASSYITWTSTNYGYTF.

The table lists this clonotype with a few counts. The chain joins TRBV30 to TRBJ2-5; 9 bases match TRBD1. J gave up 3 bases and V 4 bases, and 3 bases lay outside the gene matches. This CDR3 has 13 amino acids. Germline-derived CDR1 and CDR2 are GTSNPN and SVGIG (reference sequence). The CDR3 DNA sequence: TGTGCCTGGAACAGGGGGCGGGAAGAGACCCAGTACTTC. Amino acids: CAWNRGREETQYF.

The chain uses TRBV11-1 and TRBJ2-5; a possible D gene is TRBD2 (6 bases). The CDR3 contains 14 residues. Germline assignment: CDR1 SGHAT and CDR2 FQDESV (reference sequence). V was cut by 3 bases and J by 5 bases, with 13 bases left in between. CDR3 bases: TGTGCCAGCAGCTTCCGGGCTGGAGGGGAGACCCAGTACTTC. Translation gives CASSFRAGGETQYF.

The chain uses TRBV12-3 or TRBV12-4 and TRBJ2-3; the D call may be TRBD1 or TRBD2 (5 bases each). The CDR3 covers 15 residues. Trimming removed 3 bases from V and 5 bases from J, with 15 bases in between. Written as DNA, the CDR3 is TGTGCCAGCAGTTTCTTGGGACGGTACGGAGATACGCAGTATTTT. It specifies CASSFLGRYGDTQYF.

This chain links TRBV11-2 with TRBJ2-5, with 9 bases lining up with TRBD2. This CDR3 is built from 15 residues. With 1 base clipped from V and 5 bases from J, the junction kept 5 bases outside the gene matches. Germline values: CDR1 SGHAT, CDR2 FQNNGV. CDR3 in amino acids: CASSLGRGGGETQYF. The CDR3 DNA reads as TGTGCCAGCAGCTTAGGGCGGGGGGGAGGCGAGACCCAGTACTTC.

The chain combines TRBV14 with TRBJ2-7, with D perhaps matching TRBD1 (5 bases). Looked up from germline, CDR1 is SGHDN and CDR2 is FVKESK. V was pared by 0 bases and J by 2 bases, with 8 bases between. The CDR3 has 14 residues. The CDR3 spells CASSQDREPYEQYF. The CDR3 DNA reads TGTGCCAGCAGCCAAGACAGGGAACCCTACGAGCAGTACTTC.

The chain couples TRBV20-1 to TRBJ2-1; 14 bases are shared with TRBD2. V lost 6 bases, J lost 7 bases, and 11 bases stayed unmatched. From germline, CDR1 is DFQATT and CDR2 SNEGSKA (reference sequence). The CDR3 totals 16 residues. The CDR3 here is CSASVGTSGRWNEQFF. Written as DNA, the CDR3 is TGCAGTGCCTCAGTAGGGACTAGCGGGAGATGGAATGAGCAGTTCTTC.

The V gene is TRBV5-1, the J gene TRBJ2-1; possibly TRBD2 for D (6 bases). Germline-derived CDR1 and CDR2 are SGHRS and YFSETQ. There are 14 residues in the CDR3. With 5 bases removed from V and 6 bases from J, the gap between germline ends came to 15 bases. The CDR3 region has the DNA TGCGCCAGCAGTCCCACCGGGACTCCCAATGAGCAGTTCTTC. Encoded protein: CASSPTGTPNEQFF.

As regards this clonotype: One end of the junction fails to match germline, which may point to a read error. This rearrangement joins TRBV10-2 to TRBJ2-3; 7 nucleotides align to TRBD2. Germline assignment: CDR1 WSHSY and CDR2 SAAADI. The CDR3 loop spans 14 amino acids. The CDR3 nucleotides are TGTGCCGCCTCCTCGCGGGGGAGCACAGATACGCAGTATTTT. It specifies CAASSRGSTDTQYF.

The rearrangement joins TRBV2 to TRBJ1-6; D remains unclear. CDR1 is SNHLY and CDR2 is FYNNEI in the germline V gene. V was trimmed by 7 bases and J by 8 bases, leaving 18 bases between them. The CDR3 spans 15 residues. The CDR3 nucleotides are TGTGCCAGCAATCCGACCAAAGAATCATATTCACCCCTCCACTTT. Protein sequence: CASNPTKESYSPLHF.

This clonotype was seen a handful of times. This rearrangement joins TRBV28 to TRBJ1-2; no firm D call. Germline values: CDR1 MDHEN, CDR2 SYDVKM. CDR3 length: 13 amino acids. V gave up 10 bases and J gave up 1 base, with 13 bases separating them. The CDR3 DNA reads as TGTGCCACCCAGGACGATTTTAACTATGGCTACACCTTC. The encoded protein is CATQDDFNYGYTF.

This chain joins TRBV5-1 and TRBJ1-2; D is uncertain. The germline gives CDR1 SGHRS, CDR2 YFSETQ. The CDR3 is 15 residues long. The ends were cut back, 0 bases at V and 4 bases at J, with 13 bases in the middle. CDR3 region: CASSLEVTAGYGYTF. In nucleotides, the CDR3 is TGCGCCAGCAGCTTGGAAGTCACAGCGGGCTATGGCTACACCTTC.

This chain joins TRBV13 and TRBJ2-1; 10 nucleotides agree with TRBD2. Germline loops: CDR1 PRHDT, CDR2 FYEKMQ (reference sequence). The CDR3 consists of 16 residues. Trimming took 4 bases from V and 4 from J; bases not matched to a gene: 7. The CDR3 region has the DNA TGTGCCAGCAGCTCGGGGAGGACTAGCGGATACAATGAGCAGTTCTTC. It specifies CASSSGRTSGYNEQFF.

The rearrangement uses TRBV11-2 and TRBJ2-1; 8 positions agree with TRBD2. The CDR3 spans 14 residues. V lost 4 bases to trimming and J lost 4 bases; unmatched junction nucleotides: 3. The germline V gene encodes CDR1 SGHAT and CDR2 FQNNGV. The CDR3 bases are TGTGCCAGCAGCTACGGGGGGGGATACAATGAGCAGTTCTTC. Protein product: CASSYGGGYNEQFF. Together with reference TRBV11-2 and TRBJ2-1, the CDR3 gives the full variable domain: EAGVAQSPRYKIIEKRQSVAFWCNPISGHATLYWYQQILGQGPKLLIQFQNNGVVDDSQLPKDRFSAERLKGVDSTLKIQPAKLEDSAVYLCASSYGGGYNEQFFGPGTRLTVL.

CDR3 nucleotides: TGTGCCAGCAGCTTATTACAGGGTTCCTACGAGCAGTACTTC. Its protein product is CASSLLQGSYEQYF. The rearrangement uses TRBV11-2 and TRBJ2-7; the D gene is possibly TRBD1 (6 bases). The CDR3 length is 14 residues. V was shortened by 2 bases and J by 1 base, with 9 bases between the two germline ends. Germline V CDR1 and CDR2: SGHAT, FQNNGV.